The next 21 T cell receptor beta chains were all read from a single sample in a study of T cell changes during pregnancy in multiple sclerosis. TCRdb's table, derived via immunoSEQ multiplex PCR, lists solely in-frame clones and lacks some. The top ten clones hold approximately 7.9% of a sample with some 30,000 clones, roughly 90% of them seen once. The source material was CD8+ T cells from peripheral blood mononuclear cells, sampled before pregnancy. Receptor source: a female donor with multiple sclerosis, enrolled in a pregnancy study.

This sequence joins TRBV7-8 and TRBJ1-1; 9 bases agree with TRBD1. This CDR3 has 14 residues. CDR1 and CDR2 (germline): SGHVS, FQNEAQ. V gave up 5 bases and J gave up 7 bases; unmatched junction bases: 8. CDR3 in amino acids: CASSPDRGRGEAFF. DNA for the CDR3: TGTGCCAGCAGCCCGGACAGGGGTCGAGGTGAAGCTTTCTTT.

The J gene is TRBJ2-7, the V gene TRBV18; maybe TRBD2 (5 bases). This CDR3 comprises 12 residues. V lost 3 bases and J lost 3, with 6 bases in between. In germline, CDR1 is KGHSH, CDR2 LQKENI. CDR3 in DNA: TGTGCCAGCTCACCCGGAGGCTACGAGCAGTACTTC. Translation: CASSPGGYEQYF.

This chain connects TRBV4-3 to TRBJ2-1, with 8 bases aligning to TRBD2. The CDR3 is made up of 16 amino acids. V trimming: 0 bases; J trimming: 5 bases; junction bases outside the gene matches: 6. Germline V gives CDR1 LGHNA, CDR2 YSLEER. CDR3 amino acids: CASSQDLRGVHNEQFF. The CDR3 DNA is TGCGCCAGCAGCCAAGATCTGCGGGGGGTTCACAATGAGCAGTTCTTC.

This rearrangement joins TRBV27 to TRBJ2-5; perhaps TRBD2 as D (6 bases). CDR1 is MNHEY, CDR2 SMNVEV, per germline (reference sequence). V lost 2 bases and J lost 1, with 8 bases in between. CDR3 size: 14 residues. CDR3 protein: CASSLLGLQETQYF. CDR3 in DNA: TGTGCCAGCAGTTTACTGGGACTCCAAGAGACCCAGTACTTC.

The chain combines TRBV19 with TRBJ2-7, with 9 bases aligning to TRBD1. The CDR3 runs to 14 residues. Trimming at V came to 5 bases and at J to 4 bases, leaving 6 bases not matched to a gene. Germline V gene sequence: CDR1 LNHDA, CDR2 SQIVND (reference sequence). The CDR3 region has the DNA TGTGCCAGTAGTGGCCGGGACAGGGAGTACGAGCAGTACTTC. Amino acids: CASSGRDREYEQYF.

This chain links TRBV5-6 with TRBJ1-2; 7 bases line up with TRBD1. The CDR3 is made up of 14 amino acids. J was trimmed by 7 bases and V by 4 bases; bases with no gene match: 10. Per the germline V gene, CDR1 is SGHDT and CDR2 is YYEEEE. The CDR3 sequence is CASSPSASGGGYTF. The DNA for the CDR3 is TGTGCCAGCAGCCCGTCCGCGTCAGGGGGTGGCTACACCTTC.

The J gene is TRBJ1-6, the V gene TRBV30, with D perhaps matching TRBD1 (6 bases). Germline V gives CDR1 GTSNPN, CDR2 SVGIG (reference sequence). Trimming pared 0 bases from V and 8 bases from J, leaving 14 bases between. The CDR3 loop spans 15 amino acids. The CDR3 sequence is CAWSVRQGSYSPLHF. CDR3 sequence (DNA): TGTGCCTGGAGTGTACGGCAGGGGTCTTATTCACCCCTCCACTTT.

The chain recombines TRBV7-2 with TRBJ2-7; maybe TRBD2 (6 bases). CDR1 is SGHTA and CDR2 is FQGNSA in the germline V gene. V lost 1 base and J lost 3, with 10 bases in between. The CDR3 extends over 14 amino acids. DNA for the CDR3: TGTGCCAGCAGCTTAGGGCGGGGAGTCTACGAGCAGTACTTC. Translating it yields CASSLGRGVYEQYF.

The J gene is TRBJ2-3, the V gene TRBV7-9, with 9 bases fitting TRBD2. With 4 bases clipped from V and 3 bases from J, the junction kept 17 bases outside the gene matches. Looked up from germline, CDR1 is SEHNR and CDR2 is FQNEAQ (reference sequence). The CDR3 totals 19 residues. The CDR3 loop reads CASSSPTDIAGVDTDTQYF. In nucleotides, the CDR3 is TGTGCCAGCAGCTCTCCCACGGACATAGCGGGAGTGGATACAGATACGCAGTATTTT. Together with reference TRBV7-9 and TRBJ2-3, the CDR3 gives the full variable domain: DTGVSQNPRHKITKRGQNVTFRCDPISEHNRLYWYRQTLGQGPEFLTYFQNEAQLEKSRLLSDRFSAERPKGSFSTLEIQRTEQGDSAMYLCASSSPTDIAGVDTDTQYFGPGTRLTVL.

In this sample, this clone turned up a few times. The V call is TRBV7-6, the J call TRBJ1-6; TRBD1 aligns across 10 bases. V lost 6 bases and J lost 9; bases outside the gene matches: 5. This CDR3 contains 14 residues. The germline V gene encodes CDR1 SGHVS and CDR2 FNYEAQ. CDR3: CASRPGTGASPLHF. Here the CDR3 DNA reads TGTGCCAGCAGACCCGGGACAGGGGCTTCACCCCTCCACTTT.

The chain couples TRBV11-3 to TRBJ2-1; 9 bases are a match to TRBD1. Trimming cost V 5 bases and J 4 bases; bases outside gene matches: 6. The CDR3 is 15 residues long. CDR1 and CDR2 (germline): SGHNT, YENEEA. CDR3 in DNA: TGTGCCAGCAGCGGCGACAGGGGGGTTTACAATGAGCAGTTCTTC. This codes for CASSGDRGVYNEQFF. Using reference TRBV11-3 and TRBJ2-1 for the parts outside the CDR3, the full variable domain is EAGVVQSPRYKIIEKKQPVAFWCNPISGHNTLYWYLQNLGQGPELLIRYENEEAVDDSQLPKDRFSAERLKGVDSTLKIQPAELGDSAVYLCASSGDRGVYNEQFFGPGTRLTVL.

The chain joins TRBV7-3 to TRBJ2-1; D is possibly TRBD1 (6 bases). Trimming took off 1 base at V and 8 bases at J, with 9 bases between the two ends. Germline lookup yields CDR1 SGHTA and CDR2 FQGTGA. CDR3 length: 13 residues. For the CDR3, the DNA is TGTGCCAGCAGCTTAAACAGGGTCGATGAGCAGTTCTTC. Protein sequence: CASSLNRVDEQFF.

This chain connects TRBV11-3 to TRBJ2-4; a possible D gene is TRBD2 (5 bases). Germline loops: CDR1 SGHNT, CDR2 YENEEA. CDR3 length equals 14 residues. V shed 0 bases and J shed 6 bases, with 9 bases lying between them. The CDR3 spells CASSLDFSGNIQYF. DNA for the CDR3: TGTGCCAGCAGCTTAGATTTCAGCGGAAACATTCAGTACTTC.

The CDR3 nucleotides are TGTGCCAGCAGCCCCCATAGCGGGGGCCTCACAGATACGCAGTATTTT. Protein sequence: CASSPHSGGLTDTQYF. The chain combines TRBV5-8 with TRBJ2-3; TRBD2 aligns across 9 bases. V was clipped by 4 bases and J by 2 bases; unmatched bases: 8. The CDR3 has 16 residues. Per the germline V gene, CDR1 is SGHTS and CDR2 is YDEGEE.

This sequence joins TRBV7-6 and TRBJ1-1; unclear D gene. CDR1 and CDR2 from the germline V gene are SGHVS and FNYEAQ. This CDR3 spans 14 amino acids. The V end was cut by 5 bases, the J end by 4 bases, with 14 bases between. The CDR3 protein is CASSPGMKITEAFF. Written as DNA, the CDR3 is TGTGCCAGCAGCCCAGGAATGAAAATCACTGAAGCTTTCTTT.

The chain has TRBV4-3 and TRBJ2-5; TRBD2 matches at 10 bases. The V gene's germline CDR1 is LGHNA and CDR2 YSLEER. There are 17 residues in the CDR3. V lost 0 bases, J lost 3 bases, and 7 bases stayed unmatched. The CDR3 region is CASSQDLASGGKETQYF. CDR3 nucleotide sequence: TGCGCCAGCAGCCAAGATCTCGCTAGCGGGGGCAAAGAGACCCAGTACTTC.

This chain links TRBV19 with TRBJ2-7; 10 bases map to TRBD2. The junction had 3 bases not matched to a gene; V was cut back by 1 base and J by 3 bases. Germline V gene lookup returns CDR1 LNHDA and CDR2 SQIVND (reference sequence). The CDR3 is 15 residues long. The CDR3 region has the DNA TGTGCCAGTAGTATAGCGGTAGCGGGAGGCTACGAGCAGTACTTC. Translating it yields CASSIAVAGGYEQYF.

This rearrangement joins TRBV9 to TRBJ2-3, with 14 nucleotides matching TRBD2. Germline values: CDR1 SGDLS, CDR2 YYNGEE. This CDR3 has 19 amino acids. The trim removed 3 bases at V and 2 bases at J, leaving 11 bases unmatched. The CDR3 DNA reads as TGTGCCAGCAGCGCCTCCGGGACTAGCGGGAGCTCTAACACAGATACGCAGTATTTT. Translating it yields CASSASGTSGSSNTDTQYF.

The chain links TRBV6-5 to TRBJ1-1; D uncertain. The V end was cut by 2 bases, the J end by 5 bases, with 12 bases between. There are 14 residues in the CDR3. Germline V gene data show CDR1 as MNHEY and CDR2 as SVGAGI. In DNA, the CDR3 is TGTGCCAGCAGTTACGAGGGAAGTACGACTGAAGCTTTCTTT. It yields the protein CASSYEGSTTEAFF.

V usage is TRBV29-1 and J usage is TRBJ2-3; unclear D gene. V was cut by 3 bases and J by 3 bases, with 4 bases left in between. Germline V lookup: CDR1 SQVTM, CDR2 ANQGSEA. The CDR3 consists of 11 residues. Written as DNA, the CDR3 is TGCAGCGTTGACGAGACAGATACGCAGTATTTT. Its translation: CSVDETDTQYF.

This chain joins TRBV2 and TRBJ2-5; 9 bases line up with TRBD2. CDR3 size: 13 residues. Germline V CDR1 and CDR2: SNHLY, FYNNEI. V shed 7 bases, J shed 6 bases, and the junction held 6 bases outside the gene matches. The CDR3 reads CASITSGLQTQYF. The CDR3, as DNA: TGTGCCAGCATTACTAGCGGGCTACAGACCCAGTACTTC. Based on the CDR3 plus reference TRBV2 and TRBJ2-5, the full variable domain is EPEVTQTPSHQVTQMGQEVILRCVPISNHLYFYWYRQILGQKVEFLVSFYNNEISEKSEIFDDQFSVERPDGSNFTLKIRSTKLEDSAMYFCASITSGLQTQYFGPGTRLLVL.